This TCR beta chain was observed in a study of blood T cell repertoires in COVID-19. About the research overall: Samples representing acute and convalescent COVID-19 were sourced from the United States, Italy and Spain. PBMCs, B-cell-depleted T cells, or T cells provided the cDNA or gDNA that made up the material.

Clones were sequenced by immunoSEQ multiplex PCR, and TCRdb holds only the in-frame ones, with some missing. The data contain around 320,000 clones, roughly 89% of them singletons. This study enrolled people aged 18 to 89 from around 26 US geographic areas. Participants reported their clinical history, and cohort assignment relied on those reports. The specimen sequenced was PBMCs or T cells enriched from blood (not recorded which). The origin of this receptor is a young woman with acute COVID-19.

The chain's CDR3 is CASDYGTGVDQPQHF. The CDR3 region has the DNA TGTGCCAGCGACTACGGGACAGGGGTGGATCAGCCCCAGCATTTT. J is TRBJ1-5 and V is TRBV19; 10 bases are shared with TRBD1. V lost 9 bases to trimming and J lost 5 bases; unmatched junction nucleotides: 10. Looked up from germline, CDR1 is LNHDA and CDR2 is SQIVND (reference sequence). The CDR3 consists of 15 residues.